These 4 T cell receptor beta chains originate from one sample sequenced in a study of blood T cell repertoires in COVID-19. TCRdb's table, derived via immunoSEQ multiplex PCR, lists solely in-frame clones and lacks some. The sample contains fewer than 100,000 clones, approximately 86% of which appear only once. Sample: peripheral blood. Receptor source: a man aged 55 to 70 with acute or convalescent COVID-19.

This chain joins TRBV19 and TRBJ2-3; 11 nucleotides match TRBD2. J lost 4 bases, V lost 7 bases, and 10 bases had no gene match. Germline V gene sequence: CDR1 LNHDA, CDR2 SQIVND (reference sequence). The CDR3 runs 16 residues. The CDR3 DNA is TGTGCCAGTACCCCCTTAGCGGGAGGGCGTTCAGATACGCAGTATTTT. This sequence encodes CASTPLAGGRSDTQYF. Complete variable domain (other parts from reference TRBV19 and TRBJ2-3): DGGITQSPKYLFRKEGQNVTLSCEQNLNHDAMYWYRQDPGQGLRLIYYSQIVNDFQKGDIAEGYSVSREKKESFPLTVTSAQKNPTAFYLCASTPLAGGRSDTQYFGPGTRLTVL.

The CDR3, as DNA: TGTGCCAGCAGCCCCCTACTGAAGCCCTACGAGCAGTACTTC. Translating it yields CASSPLLKPYEQYF. The genes are TRBV11-2 and TRBJ2-7; D is unresolved. Trimming removed 5 bases at V and 2 bases at J, with 13 bases between. The CDR3 extends over 14 amino acids. Per the germline V gene, CDR1 is SGHAT and CDR2 is FQNNGV.

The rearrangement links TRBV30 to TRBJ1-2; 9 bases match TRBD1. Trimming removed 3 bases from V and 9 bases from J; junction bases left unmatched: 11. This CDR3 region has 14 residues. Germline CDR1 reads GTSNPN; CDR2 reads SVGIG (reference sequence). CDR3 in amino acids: CAWSLSDRGRSYTF. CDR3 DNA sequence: TGTGCCTGGAGCCTCTCGGACAGGGGACGGAGCTACACCTTC.

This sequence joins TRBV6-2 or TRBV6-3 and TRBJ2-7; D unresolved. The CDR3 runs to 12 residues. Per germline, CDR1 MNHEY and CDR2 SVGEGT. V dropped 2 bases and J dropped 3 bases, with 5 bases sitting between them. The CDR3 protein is CASSYEDYEQYF. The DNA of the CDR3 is TGTGCCAGCAGTTACGAGGACTACGAGCAGTACTTC.